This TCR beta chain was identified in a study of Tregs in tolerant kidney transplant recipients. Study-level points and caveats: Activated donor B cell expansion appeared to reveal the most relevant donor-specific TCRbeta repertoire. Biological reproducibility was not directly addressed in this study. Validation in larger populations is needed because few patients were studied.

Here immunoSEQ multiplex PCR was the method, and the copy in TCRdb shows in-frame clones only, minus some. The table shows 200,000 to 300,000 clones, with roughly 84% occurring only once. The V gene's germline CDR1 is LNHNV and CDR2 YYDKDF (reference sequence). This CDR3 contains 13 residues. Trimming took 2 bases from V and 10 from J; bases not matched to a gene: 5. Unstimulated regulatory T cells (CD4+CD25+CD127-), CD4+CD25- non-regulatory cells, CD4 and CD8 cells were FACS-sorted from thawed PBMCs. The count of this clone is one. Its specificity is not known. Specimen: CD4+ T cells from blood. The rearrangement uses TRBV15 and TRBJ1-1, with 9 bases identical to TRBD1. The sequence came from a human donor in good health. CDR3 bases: TGTGCCACCAGCAGACCTTGGACAGGGGCAGCTTTCTTT. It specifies CATSRPWTGAAFF.